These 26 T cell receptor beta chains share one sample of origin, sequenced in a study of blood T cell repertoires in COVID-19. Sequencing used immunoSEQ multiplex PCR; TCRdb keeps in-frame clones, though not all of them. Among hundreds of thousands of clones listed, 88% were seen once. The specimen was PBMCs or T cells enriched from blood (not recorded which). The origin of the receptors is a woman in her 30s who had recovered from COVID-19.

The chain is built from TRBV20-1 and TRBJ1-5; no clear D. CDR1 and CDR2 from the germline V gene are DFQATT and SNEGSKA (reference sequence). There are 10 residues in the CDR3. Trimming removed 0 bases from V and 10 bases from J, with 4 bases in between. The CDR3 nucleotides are TGCAGTGCTAGAGATCCTCCCCAGCATTTT. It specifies CSARDPPQHF.

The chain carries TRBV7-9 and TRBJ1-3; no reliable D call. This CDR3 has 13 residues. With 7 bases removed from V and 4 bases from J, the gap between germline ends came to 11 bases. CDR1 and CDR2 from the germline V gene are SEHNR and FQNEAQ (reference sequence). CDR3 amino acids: CASIAGAGNTIYF. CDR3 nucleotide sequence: TGTGCCAGCATCGCAGGTGCCGGAAACACCATATATTTT.

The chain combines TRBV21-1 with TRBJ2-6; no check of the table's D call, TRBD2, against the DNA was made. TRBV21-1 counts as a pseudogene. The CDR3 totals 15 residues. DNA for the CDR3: TGTGCCAGCGCGGCTAGCGGGTCTGGGGCCAACGTCCTGACTTTC. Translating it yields CASAASGSGANVLTF.

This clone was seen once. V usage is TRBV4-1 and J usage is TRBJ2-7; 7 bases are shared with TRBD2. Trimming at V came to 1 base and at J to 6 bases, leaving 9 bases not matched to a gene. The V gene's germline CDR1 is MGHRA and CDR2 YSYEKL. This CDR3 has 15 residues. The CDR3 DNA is TGCGCCAGCAGCCAAGTCGTGACTAGCTCAACCGAGCAGTACTTC. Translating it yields CASSQVVTSSTEQYF.

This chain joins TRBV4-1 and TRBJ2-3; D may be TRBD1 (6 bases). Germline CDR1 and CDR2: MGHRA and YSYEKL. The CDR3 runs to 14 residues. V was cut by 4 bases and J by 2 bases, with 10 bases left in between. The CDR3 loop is CASSPGQYTDTQYF. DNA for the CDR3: TGCGCCAGCAGCCCTGGACAGTACACAGATACGCAGTATTTT.

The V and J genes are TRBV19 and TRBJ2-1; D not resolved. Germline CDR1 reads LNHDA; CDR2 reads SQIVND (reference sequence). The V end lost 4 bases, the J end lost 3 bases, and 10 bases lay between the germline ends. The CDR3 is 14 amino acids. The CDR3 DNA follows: TGTGCCAGTAGTACCACAGCACTCTACAATGAGCAGTTCTTC. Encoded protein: CASSTTALYNEQFF. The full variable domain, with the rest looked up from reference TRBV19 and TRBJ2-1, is DGGITQSPKYLFRKEGQNVTLSCEQNLNHDAMYWYRQDPGQGLRLIYYSQIVNDFQKGDIAEGYSVSREKKESFPLTVTSAQKNPTAFYLCASSTTALYNEQFFGPGTRLTVL.

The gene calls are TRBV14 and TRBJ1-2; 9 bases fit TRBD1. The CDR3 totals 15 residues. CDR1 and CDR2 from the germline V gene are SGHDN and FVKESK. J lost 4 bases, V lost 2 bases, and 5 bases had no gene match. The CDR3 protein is CASSQWDRASYGYTF. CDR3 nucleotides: TGTGCCAGCAGCCAATGGGACAGGGCCTCCTATGGCTACACCTTC. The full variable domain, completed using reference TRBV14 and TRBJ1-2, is EAGVTQFPSHSVIEKGQTVTLRCDPISGHDNLYWYRRVMGKEIKFLLHFVKESKQDESGMPNNRFLAERTGGTYSTLKVQPAELEDSGVYFCASSQWDRASYGYTFGSGTRLTVV.

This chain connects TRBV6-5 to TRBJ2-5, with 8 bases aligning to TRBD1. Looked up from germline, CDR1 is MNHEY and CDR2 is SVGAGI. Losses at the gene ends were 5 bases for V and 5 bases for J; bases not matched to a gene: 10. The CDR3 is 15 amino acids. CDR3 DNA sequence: TGTGCCAGCAGTCTGACAGGGGTTTTGGGGGAGACCCAGTACTTC. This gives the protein CASSLTGVLGETQYF.

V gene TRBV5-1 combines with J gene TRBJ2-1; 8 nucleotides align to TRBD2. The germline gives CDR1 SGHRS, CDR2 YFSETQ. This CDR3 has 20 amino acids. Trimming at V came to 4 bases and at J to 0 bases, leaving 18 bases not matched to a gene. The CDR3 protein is CASSQVRAGGHYSSYNEQFF. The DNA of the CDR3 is TGCGCCAGCAGCCAAGTTCGGGCGGGAGGCCATTATAGCTCCTACAATGAGCAGTTCTTC.

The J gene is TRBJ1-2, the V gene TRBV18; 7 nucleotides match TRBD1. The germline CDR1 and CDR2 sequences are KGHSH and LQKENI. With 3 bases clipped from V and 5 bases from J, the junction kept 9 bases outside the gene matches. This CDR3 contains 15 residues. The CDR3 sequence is CASSPQGDLPYGYTF. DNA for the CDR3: TGTGCCAGCTCACCCCAGGGGGATCTCCCTTATGGCTACACCTTC.

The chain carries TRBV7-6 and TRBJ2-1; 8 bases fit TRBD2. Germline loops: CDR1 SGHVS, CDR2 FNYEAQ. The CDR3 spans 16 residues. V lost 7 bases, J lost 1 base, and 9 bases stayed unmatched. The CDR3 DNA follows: TGTGCCAGCAAAGCGGGAGCTCTCGGGTCCTACAATGAGCAGTTCTTC. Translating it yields CASKAGALGSYNEQFF. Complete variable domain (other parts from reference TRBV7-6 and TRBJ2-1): GAGVSQSPRYKVTKRGQDVALRCDPISGHVSLYWYRQALGQGPEFLTYFNYEAQQDKSGLPNDRFSAERPEGSISTLTIQRTEQRDSAMYRCASKAGALGSYNEQFFGPGTRLTVL.

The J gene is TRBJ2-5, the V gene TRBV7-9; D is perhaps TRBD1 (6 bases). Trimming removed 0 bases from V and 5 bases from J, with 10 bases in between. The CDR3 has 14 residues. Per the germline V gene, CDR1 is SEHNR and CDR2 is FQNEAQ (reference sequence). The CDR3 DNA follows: TGTGCCAGCAGCTTAGCCCAGGGGCTCGAGACCCAGTACTTC. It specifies CASSLAQGLETQYF.

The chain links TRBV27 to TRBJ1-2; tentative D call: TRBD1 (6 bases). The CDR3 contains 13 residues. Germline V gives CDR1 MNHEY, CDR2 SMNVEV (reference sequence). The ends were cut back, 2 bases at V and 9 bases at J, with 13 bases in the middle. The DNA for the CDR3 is TGTGCCAGCAGTTTAGGCAGGGGTGACCGCTACACCTTC. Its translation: CASSLGRGDRYTF.

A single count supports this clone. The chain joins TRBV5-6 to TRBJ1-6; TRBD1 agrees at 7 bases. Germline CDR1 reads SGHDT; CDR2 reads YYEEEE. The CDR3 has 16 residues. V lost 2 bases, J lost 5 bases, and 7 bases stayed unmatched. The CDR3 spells CASSLGRGLNNSPLHF. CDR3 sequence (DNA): TGTGCCAGCAGCTTAGGCAGGGGGTTGAATAATTCACCCCTCCACTTT.

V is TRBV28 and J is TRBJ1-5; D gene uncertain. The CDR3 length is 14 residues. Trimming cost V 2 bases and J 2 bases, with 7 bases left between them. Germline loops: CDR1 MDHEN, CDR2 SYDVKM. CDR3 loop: CASSLAGGNQPQHF. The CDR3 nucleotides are TGTGCCAGCAGTTTAGCCGGGGGCAATCAGCCCCAGCATTTT.

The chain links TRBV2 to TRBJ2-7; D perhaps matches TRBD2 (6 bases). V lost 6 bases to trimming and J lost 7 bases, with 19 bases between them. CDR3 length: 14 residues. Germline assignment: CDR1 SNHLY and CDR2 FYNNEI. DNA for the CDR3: TGTGCCAGCAGAAGGCTAGCGCTTCCTCAAGAGCAGTACTTC. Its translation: CASRRLALPQEQYF.

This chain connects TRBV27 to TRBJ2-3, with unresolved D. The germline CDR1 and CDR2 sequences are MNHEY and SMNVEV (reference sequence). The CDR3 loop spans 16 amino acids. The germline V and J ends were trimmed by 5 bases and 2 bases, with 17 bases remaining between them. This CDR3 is CASSPLRMHSTDTQYF. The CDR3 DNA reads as TGTGCCAGCAGTCCCCTGCGGATGCACTCCACAGATACGCAGTATTTT.

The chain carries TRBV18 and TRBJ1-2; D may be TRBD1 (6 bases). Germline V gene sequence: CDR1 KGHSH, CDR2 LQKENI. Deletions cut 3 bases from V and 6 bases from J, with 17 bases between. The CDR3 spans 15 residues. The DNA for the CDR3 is TGTGCCAGCTCACCCCCCGAGAACAGGGTCCATGGCTACACCTTC. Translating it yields CASSPPENRVHGYTF.

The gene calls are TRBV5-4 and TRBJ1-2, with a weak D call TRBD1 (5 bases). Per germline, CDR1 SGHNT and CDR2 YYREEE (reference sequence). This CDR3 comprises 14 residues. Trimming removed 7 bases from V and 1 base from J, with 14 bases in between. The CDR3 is CASGGGRSNYGYTF. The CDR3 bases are TGTGCCAGCGGGGGGGGACGAAGTAACTATGGCTACACCTTC.

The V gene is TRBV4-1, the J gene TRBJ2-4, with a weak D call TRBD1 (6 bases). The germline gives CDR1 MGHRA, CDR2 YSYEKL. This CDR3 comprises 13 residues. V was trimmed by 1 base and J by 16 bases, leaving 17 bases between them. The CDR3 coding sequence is TGCGCCAGCAGCCAAGCTCCTTTGGCAGGGGCATACTTC. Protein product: CASSQAPLAGAYF.

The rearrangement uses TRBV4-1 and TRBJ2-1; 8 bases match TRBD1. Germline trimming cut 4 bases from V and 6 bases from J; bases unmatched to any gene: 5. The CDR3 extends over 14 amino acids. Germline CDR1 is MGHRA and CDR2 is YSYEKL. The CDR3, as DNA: TGCGCCAGCAGCCCGACAGGGGCCATCAATGAGCAGTTCTTC. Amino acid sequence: CASSPTGAINEQFF.

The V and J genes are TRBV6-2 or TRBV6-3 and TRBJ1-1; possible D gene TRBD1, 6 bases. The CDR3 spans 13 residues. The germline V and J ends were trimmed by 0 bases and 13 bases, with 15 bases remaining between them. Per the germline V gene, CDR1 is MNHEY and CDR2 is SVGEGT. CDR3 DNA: TGTGCCAGCAGTTACTCATTGGGGCCCAGGGGTTTCTTT. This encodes CASSYSLGPRGFF.

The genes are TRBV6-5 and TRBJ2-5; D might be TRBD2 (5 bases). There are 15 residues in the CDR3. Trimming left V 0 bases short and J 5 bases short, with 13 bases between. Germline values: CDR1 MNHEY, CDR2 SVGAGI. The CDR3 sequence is CASSYSVGSGETQYF. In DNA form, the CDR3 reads TGTGCCAGCAGTTACTCGGTCGGGTCGGGGGAGACCCAGTACTTC.

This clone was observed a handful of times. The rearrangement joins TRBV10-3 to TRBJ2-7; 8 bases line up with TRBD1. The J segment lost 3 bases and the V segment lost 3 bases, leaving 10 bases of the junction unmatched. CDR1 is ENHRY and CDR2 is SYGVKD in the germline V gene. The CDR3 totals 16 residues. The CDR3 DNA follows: TGTGCCATCAGTGATGTCGGACAGGGATTGGGCTACGAGCAGTACTTC. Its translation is CAISDVGQGLGYEQYF.

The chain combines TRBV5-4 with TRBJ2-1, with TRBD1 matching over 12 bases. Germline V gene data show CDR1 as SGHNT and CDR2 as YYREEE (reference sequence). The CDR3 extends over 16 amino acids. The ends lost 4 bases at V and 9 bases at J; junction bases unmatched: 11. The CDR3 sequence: CASSRPGTGGGGEQFF. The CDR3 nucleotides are TGTGCCAGCAGCCGACCCGGGACAGGGGGCGGCGGTGAGCAGTTCTTC.

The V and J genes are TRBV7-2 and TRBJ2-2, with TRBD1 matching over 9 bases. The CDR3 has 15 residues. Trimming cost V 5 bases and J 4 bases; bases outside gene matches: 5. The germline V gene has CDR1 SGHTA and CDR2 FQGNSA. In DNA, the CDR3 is TGTGCCAGCAGCCTAGGACAGGGGAGCACCGGGGAGCTGTTTTTT. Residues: CASSLGQGSTGELFF.